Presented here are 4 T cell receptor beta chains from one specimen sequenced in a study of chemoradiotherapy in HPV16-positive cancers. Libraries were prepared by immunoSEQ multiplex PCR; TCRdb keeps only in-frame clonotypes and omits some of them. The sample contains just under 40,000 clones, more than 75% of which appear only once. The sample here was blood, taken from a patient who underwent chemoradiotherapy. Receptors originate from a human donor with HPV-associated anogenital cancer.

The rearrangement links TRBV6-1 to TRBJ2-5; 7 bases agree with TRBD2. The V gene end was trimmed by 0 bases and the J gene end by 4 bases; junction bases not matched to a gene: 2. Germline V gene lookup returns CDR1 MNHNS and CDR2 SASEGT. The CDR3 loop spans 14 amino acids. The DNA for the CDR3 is TGTGCCAGCAGTGAAGCGTGGGGGGGAGAGACCCAGTACTTC. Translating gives CASSEAWGGETQYF.

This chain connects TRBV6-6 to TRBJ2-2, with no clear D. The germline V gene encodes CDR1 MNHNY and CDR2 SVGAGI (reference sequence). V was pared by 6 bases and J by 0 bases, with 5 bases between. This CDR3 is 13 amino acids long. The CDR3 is CASRDPNTGELFF. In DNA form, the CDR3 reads TGTGCCAGCAGAGACCCGAACACCGGGGAGCTGTTTTTT.

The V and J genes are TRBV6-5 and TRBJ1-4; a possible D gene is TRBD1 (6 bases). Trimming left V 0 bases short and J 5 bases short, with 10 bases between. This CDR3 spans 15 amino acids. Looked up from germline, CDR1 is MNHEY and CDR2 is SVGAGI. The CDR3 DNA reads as TGTGCCAGCAGTTACTCTTCAGGGGCGAATGAAAAACTGTTTTTT. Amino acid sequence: CASSYSSGANEKLFF.

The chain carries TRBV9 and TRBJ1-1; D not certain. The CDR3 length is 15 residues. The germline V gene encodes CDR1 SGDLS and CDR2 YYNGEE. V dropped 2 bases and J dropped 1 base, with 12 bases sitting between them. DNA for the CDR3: TGTGCCAGCAGCGTCCTAGCCGCTCCGAACACTGAAGCTTTCTTT. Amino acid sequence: CASSVLAAPNTEAFF.